The present TCR beta chain was sequenced within a study of siplizumab effects on memory and regulatory T cells. Points from the study as a whole: Apparently more diverse than memory cells, naive T cells also seemed major alloresponse contributors. Neither a naive nor a memory phenotype was assignable to roughly 75-96% of proliferating CD4+ or CD8+ clones. Siplizumab caused a significant drop in alloreactive sequences traceable to unstimulated CD4+ memory cells.

This clone was seen only once. What it binds is not known. CDR3 size: 14 residues. Trimming pared 1 base from V and 3 bases from J, leaving 9 bases between. Germline V gives CDR1 SGHAT, CDR2 FQNNGV. About 100,000 TCR templates per sample were assayed. The method was immunoSEQ multiplex PCR; TCRdb's version includes in-frame clones alone and lacks a portion of them. This table has nearly 85,000 clones, over 80% appearing once. The sequenced sample was Tregs sorted from blood. This rearrangement joins TRBV11-2 to TRBJ1-2; D perhaps matches TRBD1 (5 bases). This TCR was sampled from a human donor in good health. This chain's CDR3 is CASSLGAGYYGYTF. The CDR3 DNA follows: TGTGCCAGCAGCTTAGGGGCAGGGTACTATGGCTACACCTTC.